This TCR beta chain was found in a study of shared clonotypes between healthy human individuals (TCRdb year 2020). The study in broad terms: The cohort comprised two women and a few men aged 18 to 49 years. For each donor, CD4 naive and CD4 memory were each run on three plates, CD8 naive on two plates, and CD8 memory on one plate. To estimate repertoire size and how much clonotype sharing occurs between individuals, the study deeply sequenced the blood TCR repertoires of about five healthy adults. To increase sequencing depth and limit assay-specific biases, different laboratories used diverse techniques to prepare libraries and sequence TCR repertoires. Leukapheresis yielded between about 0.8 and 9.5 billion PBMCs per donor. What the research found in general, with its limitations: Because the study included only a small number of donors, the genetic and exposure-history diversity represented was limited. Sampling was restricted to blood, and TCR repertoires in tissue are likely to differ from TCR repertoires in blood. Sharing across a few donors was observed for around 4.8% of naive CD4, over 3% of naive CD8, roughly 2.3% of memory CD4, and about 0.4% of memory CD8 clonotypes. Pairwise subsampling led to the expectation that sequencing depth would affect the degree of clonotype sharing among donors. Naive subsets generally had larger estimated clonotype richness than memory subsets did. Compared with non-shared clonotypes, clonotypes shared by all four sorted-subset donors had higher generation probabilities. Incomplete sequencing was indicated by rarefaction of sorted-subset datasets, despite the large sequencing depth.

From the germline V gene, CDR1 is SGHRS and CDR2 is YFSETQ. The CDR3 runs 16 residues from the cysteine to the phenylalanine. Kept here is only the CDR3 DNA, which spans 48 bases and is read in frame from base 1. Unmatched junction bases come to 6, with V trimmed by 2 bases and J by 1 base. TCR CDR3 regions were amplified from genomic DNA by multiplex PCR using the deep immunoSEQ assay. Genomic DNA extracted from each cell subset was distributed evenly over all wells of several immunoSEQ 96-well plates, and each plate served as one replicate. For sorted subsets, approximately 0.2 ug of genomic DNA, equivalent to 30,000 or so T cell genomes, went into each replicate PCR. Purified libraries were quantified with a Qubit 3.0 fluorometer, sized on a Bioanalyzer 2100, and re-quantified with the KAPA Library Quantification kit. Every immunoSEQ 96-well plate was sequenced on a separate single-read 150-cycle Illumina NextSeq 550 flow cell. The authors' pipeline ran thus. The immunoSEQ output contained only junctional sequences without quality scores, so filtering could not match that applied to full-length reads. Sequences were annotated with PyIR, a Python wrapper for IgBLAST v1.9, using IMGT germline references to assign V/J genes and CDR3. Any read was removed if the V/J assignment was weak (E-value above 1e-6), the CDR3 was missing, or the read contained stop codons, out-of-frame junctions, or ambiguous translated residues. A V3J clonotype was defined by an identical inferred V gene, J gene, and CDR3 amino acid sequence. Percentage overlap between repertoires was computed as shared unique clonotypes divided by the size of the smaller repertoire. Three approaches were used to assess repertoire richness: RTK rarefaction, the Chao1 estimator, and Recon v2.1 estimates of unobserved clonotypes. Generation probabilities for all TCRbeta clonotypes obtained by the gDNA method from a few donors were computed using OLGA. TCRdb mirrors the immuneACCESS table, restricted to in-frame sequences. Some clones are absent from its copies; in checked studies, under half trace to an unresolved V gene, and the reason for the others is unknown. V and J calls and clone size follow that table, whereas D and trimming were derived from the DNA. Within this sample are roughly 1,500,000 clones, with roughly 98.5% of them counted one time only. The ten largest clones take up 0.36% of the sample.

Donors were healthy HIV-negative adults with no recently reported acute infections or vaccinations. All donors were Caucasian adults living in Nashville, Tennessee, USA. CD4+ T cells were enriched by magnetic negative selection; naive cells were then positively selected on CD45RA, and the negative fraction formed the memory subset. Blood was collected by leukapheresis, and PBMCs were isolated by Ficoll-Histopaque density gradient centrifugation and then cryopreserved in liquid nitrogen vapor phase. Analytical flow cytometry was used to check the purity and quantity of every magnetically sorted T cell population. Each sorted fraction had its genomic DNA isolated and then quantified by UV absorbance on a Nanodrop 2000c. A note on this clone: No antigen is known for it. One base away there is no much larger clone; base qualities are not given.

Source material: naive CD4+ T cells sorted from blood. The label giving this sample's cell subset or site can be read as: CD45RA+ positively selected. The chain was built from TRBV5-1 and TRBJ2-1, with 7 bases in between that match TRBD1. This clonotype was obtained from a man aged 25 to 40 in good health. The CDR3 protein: CASSLTTGSSYNEQFF. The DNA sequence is TGCGCCAGCAGCTTAACGACAGGGAGTTCCTACAATGAGCAGTTCTTC. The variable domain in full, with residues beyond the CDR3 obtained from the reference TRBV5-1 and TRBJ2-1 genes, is KAGVTQTPRYLIKTRGQQVTLSCSPISGHRSVSWYQQTPGQGLQFLFEYFSETQRNKGNFPGRFSGRQFSNSRSEMNVSTLELGDSALYLCASSLTTGSSYNEQFFGPGTRLTVL.